This T cell receptor (beta chain) was documented in a study of blood T cell repertoires in COVID-19. Looked up from germline, CDR1 is SEHNR and CDR2 is FQNEAQ (reference sequence). The germline V and J ends were trimmed by 3 bases and 7 bases, with 9 bases remaining between them. CDR3 length: 12 amino acids. TCRdb keeps only in-frame clones here, not all; method: immunoSEQ multiplex PCR. Among around 400,000 clones listed, nearly 90% were seen once. The J gene is TRBJ1-1, the V gene TRBV7-9; D remains unclear. The clonotype comes from a woman younger than 30 who had been exposed to COVID-19. The sample taken for sequencing was PBMCs or T cells enriched from blood (not recorded which). The CDR3 nucleotides read TGTGCCAGCAGCTTTTTCGGTAATGAAGCTTTCTTT. Amino acid sequence: CASSFFGNEAFF.